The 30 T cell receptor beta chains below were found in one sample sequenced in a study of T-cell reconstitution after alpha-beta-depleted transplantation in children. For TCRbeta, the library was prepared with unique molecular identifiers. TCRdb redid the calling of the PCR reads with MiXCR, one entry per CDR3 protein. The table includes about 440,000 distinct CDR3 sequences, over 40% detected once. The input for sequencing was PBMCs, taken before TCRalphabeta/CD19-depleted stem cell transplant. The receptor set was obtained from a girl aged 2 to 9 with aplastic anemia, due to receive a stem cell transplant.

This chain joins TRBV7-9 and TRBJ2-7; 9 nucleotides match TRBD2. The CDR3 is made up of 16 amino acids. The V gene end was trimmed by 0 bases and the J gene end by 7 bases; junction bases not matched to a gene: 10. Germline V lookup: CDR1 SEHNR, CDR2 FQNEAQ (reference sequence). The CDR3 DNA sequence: TGTGCCAGCAGCTTAGCGCCGATAGCGGGAGCGGGGGAGCAGTACTTC. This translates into CASSLAPIAGAGEQYF.

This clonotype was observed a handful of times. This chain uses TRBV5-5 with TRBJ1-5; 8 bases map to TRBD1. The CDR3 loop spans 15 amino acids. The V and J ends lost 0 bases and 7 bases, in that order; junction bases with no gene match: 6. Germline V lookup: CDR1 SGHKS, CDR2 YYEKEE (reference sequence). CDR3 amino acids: CASSLVPGQEQPQHF. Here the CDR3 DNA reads TGTGCCAGCAGCTTGGTCCCGGGACAGGAGCAGCCCCAGCATTTT.

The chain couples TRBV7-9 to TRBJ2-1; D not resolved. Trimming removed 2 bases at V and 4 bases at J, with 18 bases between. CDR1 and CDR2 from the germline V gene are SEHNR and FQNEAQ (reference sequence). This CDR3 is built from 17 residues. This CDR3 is CASSLPPGRTAYNEQFF. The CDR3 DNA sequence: TGTGCCAGCAGCTTACCCCCGGGTCGGACCGCGTACAATGAGCAGTTCTTC.

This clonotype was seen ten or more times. CDR3 bases: TGTGCCAGCAGTCCGATCGGACAGGGGGTGAGCACAGATACGCAGTATTTT. Translated: CASSPIGQGVSTDTQYF. This sequence joins TRBV28 and TRBJ2-3; 10 bases fit TRBD1. J gave up 0 bases and V 5 bases, and 8 bases lay outside the gene matches. Germline-derived CDR1 and CDR2 are MDHEN and SYDVKM. This CDR3 contains 17 residues.

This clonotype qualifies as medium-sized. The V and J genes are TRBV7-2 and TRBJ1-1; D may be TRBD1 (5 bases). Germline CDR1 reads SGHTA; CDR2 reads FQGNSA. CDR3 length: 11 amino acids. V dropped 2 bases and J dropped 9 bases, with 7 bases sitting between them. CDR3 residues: CASSLWGKAFF. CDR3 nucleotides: TGTGCCAGCAGCTTATGGGGGAAAGCTTTCTTT.

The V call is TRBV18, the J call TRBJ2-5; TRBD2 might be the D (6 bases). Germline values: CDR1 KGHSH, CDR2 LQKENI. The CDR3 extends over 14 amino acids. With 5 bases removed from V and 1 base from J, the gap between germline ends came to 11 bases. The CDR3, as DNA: TGTGCCAGCTCATCCGCTAGCGTCCAAGAGACCCAGTACTTC. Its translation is CASSSASVQETQYF.

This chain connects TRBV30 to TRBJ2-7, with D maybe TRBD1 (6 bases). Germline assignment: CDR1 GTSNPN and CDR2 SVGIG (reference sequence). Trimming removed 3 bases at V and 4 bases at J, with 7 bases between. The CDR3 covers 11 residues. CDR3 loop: CAWSRGYEQYF. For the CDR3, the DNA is TGTGCCTGGAGCAGGGGTTACGAGCAGTACTTC.

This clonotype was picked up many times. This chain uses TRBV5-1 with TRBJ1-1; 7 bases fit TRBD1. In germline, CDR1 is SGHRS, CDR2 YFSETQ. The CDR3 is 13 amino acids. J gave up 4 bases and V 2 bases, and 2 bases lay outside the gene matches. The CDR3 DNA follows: TGCGCCAGCAGCTTAACAGGGGTCACTGAAGCTTTCTTT. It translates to CASSLTGVTEAFF.

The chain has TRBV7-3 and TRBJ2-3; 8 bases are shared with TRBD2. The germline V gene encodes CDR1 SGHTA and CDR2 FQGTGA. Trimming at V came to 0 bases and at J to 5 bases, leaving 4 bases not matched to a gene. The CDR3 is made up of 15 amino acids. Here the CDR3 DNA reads TGTGCCAGCAGCTTAACGACGCTAGCGGGAGATACGCAGTATTTT. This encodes CASSLTTLAGDTQYF.

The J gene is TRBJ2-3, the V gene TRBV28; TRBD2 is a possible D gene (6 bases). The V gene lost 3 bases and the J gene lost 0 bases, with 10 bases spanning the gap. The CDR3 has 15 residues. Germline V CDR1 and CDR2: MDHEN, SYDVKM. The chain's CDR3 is CASSFGTSSTDTQYF. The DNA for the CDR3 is TGTGCCAGCAGTTTCGGGACTTCGAGCACAGATACGCAGTATTTT.

CDR3 amino acids: CASSLGVMGQGVGYTF. The CDR3 DNA reads TGTGCCAGCAGCCTGGGAGTCATGGGACAGGGGGTTGGCTACACCTTC. The chain carries TRBV4-2 and TRBJ1-2; TRBD1 aligns across 11 bases. The J segment lost 7 bases and the V segment lost 4 bases, leaving 11 bases of the junction unmatched. This CDR3 region has 16 residues. Germline values: CDR1 LGHNA, CDR2 YNFKEQ.

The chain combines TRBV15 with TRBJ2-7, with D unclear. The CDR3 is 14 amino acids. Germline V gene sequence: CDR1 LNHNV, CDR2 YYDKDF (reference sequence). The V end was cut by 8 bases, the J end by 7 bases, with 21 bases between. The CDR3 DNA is TGTGCCACCCAACCGACCGAAGACATGGGGGAGCAGTACTTC. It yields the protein CATQPTEDMGEQYF. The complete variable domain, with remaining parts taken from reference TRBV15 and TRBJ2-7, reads DAMVIQNPRYQVTQFGKPVTLSCSQTLNHNVMYWYQQKSSQAPKLLFHYYDKDFNNEADTPDNFQSRRPNTSFCFLDIRSPGLGDTAMYLCATQPTEDMGEQYFGPGTRLTVT.

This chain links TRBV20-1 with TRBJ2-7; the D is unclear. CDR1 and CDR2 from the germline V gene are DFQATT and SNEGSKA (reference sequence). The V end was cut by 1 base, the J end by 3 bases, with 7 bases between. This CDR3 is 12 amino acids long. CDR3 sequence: CSARVNNYEQYF. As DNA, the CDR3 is TGCAGTGCTAGAGTCAACAACTACGAGCAGTACTTC.

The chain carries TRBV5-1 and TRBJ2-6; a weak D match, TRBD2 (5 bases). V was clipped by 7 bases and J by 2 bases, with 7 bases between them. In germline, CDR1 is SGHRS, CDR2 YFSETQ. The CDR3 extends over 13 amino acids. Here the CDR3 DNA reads TGCGCCAGCCGGGAAACTGGGGCCAACGTCCTGACTTTC. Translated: CASRETGANVLTF.

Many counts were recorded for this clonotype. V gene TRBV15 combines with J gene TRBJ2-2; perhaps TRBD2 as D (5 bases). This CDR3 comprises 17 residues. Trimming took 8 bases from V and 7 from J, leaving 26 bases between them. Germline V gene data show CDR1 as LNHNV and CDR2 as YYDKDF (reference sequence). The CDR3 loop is CATSPGGGHGDDGELFF. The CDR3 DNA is TGTGCCACCTCCCCTGGAGGAGGCCACGGAGACGACGGGGAGCTGTTTTTT.

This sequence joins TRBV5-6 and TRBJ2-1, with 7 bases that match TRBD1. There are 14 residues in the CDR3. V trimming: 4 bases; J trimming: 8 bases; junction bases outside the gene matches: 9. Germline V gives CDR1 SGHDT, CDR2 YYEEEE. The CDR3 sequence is CASSRDTGDDEQFF. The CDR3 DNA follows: TGTGCCAGCAGCAGAGATACAGGGGACGATGAGCAGTTCTTC.

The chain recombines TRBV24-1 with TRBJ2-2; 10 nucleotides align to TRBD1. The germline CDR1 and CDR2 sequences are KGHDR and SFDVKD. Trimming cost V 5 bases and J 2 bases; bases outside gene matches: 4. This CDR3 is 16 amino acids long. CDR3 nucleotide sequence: TGTGCCACCAGTGGAGGGACAGGGGCAAACACCGGGGAGCTGTTTTTT. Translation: CATSGGTGANTGELFF.

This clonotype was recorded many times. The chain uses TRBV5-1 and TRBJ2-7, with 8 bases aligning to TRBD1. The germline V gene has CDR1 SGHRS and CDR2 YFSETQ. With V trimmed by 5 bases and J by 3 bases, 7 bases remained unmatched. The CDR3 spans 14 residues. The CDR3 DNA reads TGCGCCAGCAGTGCCGGGACAGGATACTACGAGCAGTACTTC. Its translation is CASSAGTGYYEQYF.

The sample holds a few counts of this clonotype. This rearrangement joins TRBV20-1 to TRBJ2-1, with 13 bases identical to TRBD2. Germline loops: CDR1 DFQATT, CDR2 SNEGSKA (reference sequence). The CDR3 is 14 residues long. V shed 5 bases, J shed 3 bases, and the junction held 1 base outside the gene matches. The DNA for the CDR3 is TGCAGTGCTGGGACTAGCGGGAACTACAATGAGCAGTTCTTC. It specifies CSAGTSGNYNEQFF.

The CDR3 DNA reads TGCAGTGCGCCCGGAAGCGGGAGGGGCTACCTCCAAGAGACCCAGTACTTC. This codes for CSAPGSGRGYLQETQYF. This chain links TRBV20-1 with TRBJ2-5; 10 positions match TRBD2. Germline lookup yields CDR1 DFQATT and CDR2 SNEGSKA (reference sequence). J was trimmed by 1 base and V by 6 bases; bases with no gene match: 14. The CDR3 loop spans 17 amino acids.

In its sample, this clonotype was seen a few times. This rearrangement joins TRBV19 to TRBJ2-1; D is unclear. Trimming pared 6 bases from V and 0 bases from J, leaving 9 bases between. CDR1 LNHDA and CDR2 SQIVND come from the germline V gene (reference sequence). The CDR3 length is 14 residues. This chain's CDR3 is CASRTPGSYNEQFF. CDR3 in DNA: TGTGCCAGTAGGACCCCCGGCTCCTACAATGAGCAGTTCTTC.

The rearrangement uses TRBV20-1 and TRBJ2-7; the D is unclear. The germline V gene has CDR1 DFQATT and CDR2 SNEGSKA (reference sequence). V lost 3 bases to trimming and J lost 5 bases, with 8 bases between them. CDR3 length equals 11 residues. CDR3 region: CSASKLDEQYF. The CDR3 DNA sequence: TGCAGTGCTAGTAAGCTCGACGAGCAGTACTTC.

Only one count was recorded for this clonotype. In DNA form, the CDR3 reads TGCAGCGCCGCCTGGACACAGGGGCAGGGTGAAGCTTTCTTT. Translated: CSAAWTQGQGEAFF. J is TRBJ1-1 and V is TRBV29-1; 7 bases agree with TRBD1. The CDR3 length is 14 residues. From germline, CDR1 is SQVTM and CDR2 ANQGSEA. V was pared by 7 bases and J by 7 bases, with 15 bases of the junction left unmatched. Together with reference TRBV29-1 and TRBJ1-1, the CDR3 gives the full variable domain: SAVISQKPSRDICQRGTSLTIQCQVDSQVTMMFWYRQQPGQSLTLIATANQGSEATYESGFVIDKFPISRPNLTFSTLTVSNMSPEDSSIYLCSAAWTQGQGEAFFGQGTRLTVV.

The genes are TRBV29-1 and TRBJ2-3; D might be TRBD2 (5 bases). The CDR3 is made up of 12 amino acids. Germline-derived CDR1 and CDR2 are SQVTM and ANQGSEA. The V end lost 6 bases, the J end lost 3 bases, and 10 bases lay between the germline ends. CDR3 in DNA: TGCAGCGTCGGACTCCGGACAGATACGCAGTATTTT. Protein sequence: CSVGLRTDTQYF.

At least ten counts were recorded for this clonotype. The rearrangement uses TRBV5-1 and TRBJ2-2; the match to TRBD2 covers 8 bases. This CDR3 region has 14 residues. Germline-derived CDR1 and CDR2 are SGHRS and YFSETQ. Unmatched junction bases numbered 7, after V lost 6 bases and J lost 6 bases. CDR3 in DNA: TGCGCCAGCACCAGCGGGAGAATTTCCGGGGAGCTGTTTTTT. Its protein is CASTSGRISGELFF.

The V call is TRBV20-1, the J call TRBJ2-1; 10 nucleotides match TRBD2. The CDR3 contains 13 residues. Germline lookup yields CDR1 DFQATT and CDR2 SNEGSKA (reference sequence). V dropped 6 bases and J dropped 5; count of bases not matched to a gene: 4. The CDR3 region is CSAPAGGHNEQFF. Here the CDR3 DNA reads TGCAGTGCCCCAGCGGGGGGGCACAATGAGCAGTTCTTC.

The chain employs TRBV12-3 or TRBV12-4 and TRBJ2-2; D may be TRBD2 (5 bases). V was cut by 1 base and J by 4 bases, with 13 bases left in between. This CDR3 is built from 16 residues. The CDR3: CASSLGTRYRTGELFF. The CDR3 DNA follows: TGTGCCAGCAGTTTAGGAACTAGATACCGCACCGGGGAGCTGTTTTTT.

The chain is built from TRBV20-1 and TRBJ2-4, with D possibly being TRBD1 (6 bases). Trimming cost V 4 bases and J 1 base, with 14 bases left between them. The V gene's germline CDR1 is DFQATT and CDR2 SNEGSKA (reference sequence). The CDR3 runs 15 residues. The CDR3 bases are TGCAGTGCTACCTTCAGGGGACGGGCCAAAAACATTCAGTACTTC. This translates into CSATFRGRAKNIQYF.

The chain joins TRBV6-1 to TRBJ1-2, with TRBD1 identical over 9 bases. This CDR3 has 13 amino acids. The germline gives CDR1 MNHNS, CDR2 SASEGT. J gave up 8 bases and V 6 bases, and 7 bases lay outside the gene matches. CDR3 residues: CASRSQGAGGYTF. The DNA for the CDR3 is TGTGCCAGCAGATCACAGGGGGCAGGGGGCTACACCTTC.

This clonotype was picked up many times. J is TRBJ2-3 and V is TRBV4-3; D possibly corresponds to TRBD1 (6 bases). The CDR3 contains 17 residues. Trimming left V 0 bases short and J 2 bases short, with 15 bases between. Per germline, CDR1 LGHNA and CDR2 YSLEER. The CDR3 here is CASSQDEQGQITDTQYF. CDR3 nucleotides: TGCGCCAGCAGCCAAGACGAGCAGGGACAAATCACAGATACGCAGTATTTT.